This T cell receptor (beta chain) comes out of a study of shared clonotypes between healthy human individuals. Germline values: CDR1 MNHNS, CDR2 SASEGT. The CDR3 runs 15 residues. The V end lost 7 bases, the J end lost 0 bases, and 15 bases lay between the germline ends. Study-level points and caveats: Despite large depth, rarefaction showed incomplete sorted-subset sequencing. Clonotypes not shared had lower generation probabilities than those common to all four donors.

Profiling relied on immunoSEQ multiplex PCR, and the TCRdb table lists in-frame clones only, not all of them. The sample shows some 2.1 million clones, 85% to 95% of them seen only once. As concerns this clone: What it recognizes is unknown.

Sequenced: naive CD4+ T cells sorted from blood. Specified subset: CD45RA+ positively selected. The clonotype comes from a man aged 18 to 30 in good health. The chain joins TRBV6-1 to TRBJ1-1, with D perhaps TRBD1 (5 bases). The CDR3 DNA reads TGTGCCAGCATCCGGGACGGAGTTATGAACACTGAAGCTTTCTTT. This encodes CASIRDGVMNTEAFF.